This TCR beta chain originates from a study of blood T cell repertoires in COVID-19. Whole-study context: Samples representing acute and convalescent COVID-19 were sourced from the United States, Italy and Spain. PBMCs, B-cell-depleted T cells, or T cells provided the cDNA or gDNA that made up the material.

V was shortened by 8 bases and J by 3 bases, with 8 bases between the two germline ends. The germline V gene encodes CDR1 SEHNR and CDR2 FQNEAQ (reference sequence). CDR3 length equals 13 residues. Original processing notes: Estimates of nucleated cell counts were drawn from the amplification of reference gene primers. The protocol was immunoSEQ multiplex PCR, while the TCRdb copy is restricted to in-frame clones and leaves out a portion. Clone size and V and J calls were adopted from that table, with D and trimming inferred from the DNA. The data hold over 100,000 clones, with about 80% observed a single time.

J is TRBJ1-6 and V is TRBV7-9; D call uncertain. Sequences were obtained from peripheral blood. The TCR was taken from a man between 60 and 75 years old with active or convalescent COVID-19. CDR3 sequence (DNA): TGTGCCAGCGGGCTGCTCTATAATTCACCCCTCCACTTT. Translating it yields CASGLLYNSPLHF.